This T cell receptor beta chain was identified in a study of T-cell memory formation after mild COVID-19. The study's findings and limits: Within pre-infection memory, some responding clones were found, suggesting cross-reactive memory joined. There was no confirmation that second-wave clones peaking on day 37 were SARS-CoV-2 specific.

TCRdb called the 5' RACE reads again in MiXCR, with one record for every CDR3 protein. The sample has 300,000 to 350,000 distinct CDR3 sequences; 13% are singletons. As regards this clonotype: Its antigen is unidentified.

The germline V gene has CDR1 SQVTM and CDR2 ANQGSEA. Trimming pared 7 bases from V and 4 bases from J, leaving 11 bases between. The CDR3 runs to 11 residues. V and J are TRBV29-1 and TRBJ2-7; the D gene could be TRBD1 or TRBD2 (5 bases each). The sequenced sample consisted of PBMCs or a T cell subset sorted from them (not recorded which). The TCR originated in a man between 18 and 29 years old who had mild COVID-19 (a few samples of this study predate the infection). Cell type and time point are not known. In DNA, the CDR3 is TGCAGCGCCTGGGACGATTACGAGCAGTACGTC. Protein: CSAWDDYEQYV.